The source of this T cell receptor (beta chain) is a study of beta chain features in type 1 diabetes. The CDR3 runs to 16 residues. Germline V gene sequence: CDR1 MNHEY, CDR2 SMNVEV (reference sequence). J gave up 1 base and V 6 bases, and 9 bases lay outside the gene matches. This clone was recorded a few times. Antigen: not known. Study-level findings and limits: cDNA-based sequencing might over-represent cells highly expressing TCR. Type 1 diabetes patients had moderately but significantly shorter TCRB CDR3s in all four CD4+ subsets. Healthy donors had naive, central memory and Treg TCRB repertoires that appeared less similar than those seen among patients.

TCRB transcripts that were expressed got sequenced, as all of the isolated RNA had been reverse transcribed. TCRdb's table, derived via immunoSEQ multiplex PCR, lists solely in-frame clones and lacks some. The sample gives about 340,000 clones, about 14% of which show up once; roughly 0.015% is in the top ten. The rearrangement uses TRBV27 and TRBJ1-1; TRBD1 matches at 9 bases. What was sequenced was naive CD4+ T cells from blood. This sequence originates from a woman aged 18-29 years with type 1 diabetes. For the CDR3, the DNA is TGTGCCAGCAGATACCACACAGGGGGCACGAACACTGAAGCTTTCTTT. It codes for CASRYHTGGTNTEAFF.